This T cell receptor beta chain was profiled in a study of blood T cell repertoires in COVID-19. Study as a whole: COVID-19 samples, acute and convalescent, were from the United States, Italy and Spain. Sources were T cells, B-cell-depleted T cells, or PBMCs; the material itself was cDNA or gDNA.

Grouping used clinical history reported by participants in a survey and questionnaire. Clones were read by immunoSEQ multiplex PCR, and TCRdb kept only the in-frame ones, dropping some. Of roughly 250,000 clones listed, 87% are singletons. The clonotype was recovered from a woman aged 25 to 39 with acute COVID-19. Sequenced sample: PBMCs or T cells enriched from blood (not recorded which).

The CDR3 is CAISESRESDRGYTF. The CDR3 DNA follows: TGTGCCATCAGTGAGTCGAGGGAATCAGATAGGGGCTACACCTTC. The V and J genes are TRBV10-3 and TRBJ1-2, with D unresolved. The V gene's germline CDR1 is ENHRY and CDR2 SYGVKD. The CDR3 sequence is 15 residues long. The germline V and J ends were trimmed by 0 bases and 8 bases, with 16 bases remaining between them.